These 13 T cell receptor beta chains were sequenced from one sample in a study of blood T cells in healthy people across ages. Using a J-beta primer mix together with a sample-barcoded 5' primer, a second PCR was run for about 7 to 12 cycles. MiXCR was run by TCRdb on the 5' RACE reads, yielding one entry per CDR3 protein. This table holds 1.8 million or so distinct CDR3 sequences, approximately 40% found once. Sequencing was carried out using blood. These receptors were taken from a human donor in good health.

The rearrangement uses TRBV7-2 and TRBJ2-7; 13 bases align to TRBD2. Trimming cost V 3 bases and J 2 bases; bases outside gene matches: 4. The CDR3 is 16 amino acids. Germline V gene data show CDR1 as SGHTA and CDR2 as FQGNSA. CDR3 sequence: CASSFPTSGGTYEQYF. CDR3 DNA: TGTGCCAGCAGCTTTCCGACTAGCGGGGGGACCTACGAGCAGTACTTC.

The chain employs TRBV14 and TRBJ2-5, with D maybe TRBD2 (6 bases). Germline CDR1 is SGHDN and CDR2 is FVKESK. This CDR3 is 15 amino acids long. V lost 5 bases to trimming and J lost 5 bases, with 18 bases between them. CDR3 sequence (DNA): TGTGCCAGCAGCTTACTCGGAACCAGCGGGGAGACCCAGTACTTC. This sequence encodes CASSLLGTSGETQYF.

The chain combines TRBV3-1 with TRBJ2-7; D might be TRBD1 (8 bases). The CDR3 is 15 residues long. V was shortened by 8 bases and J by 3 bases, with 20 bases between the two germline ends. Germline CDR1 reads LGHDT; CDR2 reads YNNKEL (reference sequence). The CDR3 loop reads CASSPQDRDYYEQYF. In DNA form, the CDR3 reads TGTGCCAGCTCACCACAGGACAGGGACTACTACGAGCAGTACTTC.

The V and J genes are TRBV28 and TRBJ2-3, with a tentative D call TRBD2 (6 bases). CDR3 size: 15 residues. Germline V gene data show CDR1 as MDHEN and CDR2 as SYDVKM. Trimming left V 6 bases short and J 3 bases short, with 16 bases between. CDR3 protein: CASSHDDGGTDTQYF. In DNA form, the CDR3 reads TGTGCCAGCAGCCATGACGACGGGGGTACAGATACGCAGTATTTT.

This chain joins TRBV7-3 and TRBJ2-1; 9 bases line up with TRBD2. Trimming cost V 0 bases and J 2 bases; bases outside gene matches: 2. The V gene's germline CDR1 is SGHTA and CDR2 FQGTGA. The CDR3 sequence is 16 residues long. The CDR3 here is CASSLTSSGAYNEQFF. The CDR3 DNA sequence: TGTGCCAGCAGCTTAACCTCTAGCGGGGCCTACAATGAGCAGTTCTTC.

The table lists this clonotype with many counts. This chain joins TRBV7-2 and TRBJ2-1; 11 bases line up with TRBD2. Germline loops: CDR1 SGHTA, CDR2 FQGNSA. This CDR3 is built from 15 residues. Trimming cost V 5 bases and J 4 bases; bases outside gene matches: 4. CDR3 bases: TGTGCCAGCAGCCCTAGCGGGGGGCCTTACAATGAGCAGTTCTTC. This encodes CASSPSGGPYNEQFF.

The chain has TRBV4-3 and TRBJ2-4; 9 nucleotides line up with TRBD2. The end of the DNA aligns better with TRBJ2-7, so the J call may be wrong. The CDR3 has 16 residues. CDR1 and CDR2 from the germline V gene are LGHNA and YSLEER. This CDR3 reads CASSPNWSGGRYEQYF. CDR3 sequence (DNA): TGCGCCAGCAGCCCGAATTGGAGCGGGGGGCGGTACGAGCAGTACTTC.

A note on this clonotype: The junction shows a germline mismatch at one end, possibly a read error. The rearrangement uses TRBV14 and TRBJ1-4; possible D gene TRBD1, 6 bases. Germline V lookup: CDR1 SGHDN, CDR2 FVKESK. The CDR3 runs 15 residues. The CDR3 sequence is CASSQDSPGYEKRFF. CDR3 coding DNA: TGTGCCAGCAGCCAGGACAGCCCAGGATATGAAAAACGGTTTTTT.

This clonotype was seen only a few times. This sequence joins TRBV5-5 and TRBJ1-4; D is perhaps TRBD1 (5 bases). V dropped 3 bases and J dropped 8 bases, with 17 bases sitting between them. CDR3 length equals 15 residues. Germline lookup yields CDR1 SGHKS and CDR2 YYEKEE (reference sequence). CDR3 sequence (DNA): TGTGCCAGCAGCTACCGGGACCAGAGAATAGAAAAACTGTTTTTT. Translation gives CASSYRDQRIEKLFF.

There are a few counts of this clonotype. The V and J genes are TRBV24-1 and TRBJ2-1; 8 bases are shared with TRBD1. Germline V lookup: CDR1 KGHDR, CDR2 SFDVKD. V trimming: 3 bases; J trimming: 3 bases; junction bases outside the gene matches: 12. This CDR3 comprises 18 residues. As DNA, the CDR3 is TGTGCCACCAGTGATCATCCTCGGGACAGGAAAAACTACAATGAGCAGTTCTTC. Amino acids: CATSDHPRDRKNYNEQFF.

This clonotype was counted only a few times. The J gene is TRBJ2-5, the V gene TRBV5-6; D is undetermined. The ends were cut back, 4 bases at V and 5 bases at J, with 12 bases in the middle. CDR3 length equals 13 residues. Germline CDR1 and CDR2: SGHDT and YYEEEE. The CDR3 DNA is TGTGCCAGCAGCCAAGGGCCGTTGGAGACCCAGTACTTC. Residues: CASSQGPLETQYF.

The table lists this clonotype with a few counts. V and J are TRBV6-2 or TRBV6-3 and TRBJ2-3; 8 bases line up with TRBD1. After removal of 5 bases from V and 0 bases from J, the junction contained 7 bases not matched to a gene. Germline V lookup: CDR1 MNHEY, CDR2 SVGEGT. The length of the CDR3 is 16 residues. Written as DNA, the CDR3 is TGTGCCAGCAGTCTACAGGGGGATGGGAGCACAGATACGCAGTATTTT. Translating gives CASSLQGDGSTDTQYF.

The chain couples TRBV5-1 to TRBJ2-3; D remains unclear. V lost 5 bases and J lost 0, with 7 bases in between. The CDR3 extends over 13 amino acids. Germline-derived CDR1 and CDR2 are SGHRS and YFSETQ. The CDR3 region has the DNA TGCGCCAGCAGGTTAGAGAGCACAGATACGCAGTATTTT. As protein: CASRLESTDTQYF.